This TCR beta chain came from a study of blood T cell repertoires in COVID-19. Turning to the study itself: Donors in the United States, Italy and Spain gave samples during acute or convalescent COVID-19. T cells, B-cell-depleted T cells, or PBMCs supplied cDNA or gDNA.

The ends lost 3 bases at V and 2 bases at J; junction bases unmatched: 1. This CDR3 region has 16 residues. Germline V gives CDR1 LGHDT, CDR2 YNNKEL (reference sequence). Source study methods: Scientists estimated how many nucleated cells there were by amplifying reference gene primers. Sequencing used immunoSEQ multiplex PCR; TCRdb keeps in-frame clones, though not all of them. V and J calls and clone size follow that table, whereas D and trimming were derived from the DNA. The sample lists more than 85,000 clones; 91% were seen once. The sequence was obtained from a man younger than 35 with acute or convalescent COVID-19. Sequencing was performed on peripheral blood. The chain employs TRBV3-1 (or the pseudogene TRBV3-2) and TRBJ2-1; the match to TRBD2 covers 13 bases. CDR3 loop: CASSQGLAGTYNEQFF. CDR3 nucleotides: TGTGCCAGCAGCCAGGGACTAGCGGGGACCTACAATGAGCAGTTCTTC.